This T cell receptor beta chain appears in the sequencing data of a study of post-analysis software for immune sequencing data. General study points: Roughly 5 TRBV segments, TRBV5-6, TRBV5-1 and TRBV20-1 among them, were found more frequent in patients than controls. Multiple sclerosis patients had significantly lower normalized Chao1 diversity than controls.

This clonotype was seen a handful of times. Its specificity is unknown. Every TCR beta cDNA library bore unique molecular identifiers. TCRdb itself ran the PCR reads through MiXCR, one entry per CDR3 protein. Of a few hundred thousand distinct CDR3 sequences listed, about a third are singletons. V dropped 7 bases and J dropped 8; count of bases not matched to a gene: 11. The CDR3 totals 13 residues. Germline V gives CDR1 SQVTM, CDR2 ANQGSEA. Sequences were obtained from blood. The clonotype was recovered from a girl aged 10 to 17 with multiple sclerosis. The rearrangement uses TRBV29-1 and TRBJ2-4, with 7 nucleotides matching TRBD1. The CDR3 bases are TGCAGCGCCCGGGACAGTCTCTGGGACATTCAGTACTTC. It specifies CSARDSLWDIQYF.